These 28 T cell receptor beta chains were sequenced from one sample in a study of blood T cell repertoires in COVID-19. Clones were read by immunoSEQ multiplex PCR, and TCRdb kept only the in-frame ones, dropping some. This table holds around 130,000 clones, approximately 86% found once. The sequenced sample was PBMCs or T cells enriched from blood (not recorded which). The origin of the receptors is a woman between 50 and 59 years old who had recovered from COVID-19.

The rearrangement links TRBV21-1 to TRBJ1-2; no DNA check was done on the table's D call, TRBD1. TRBV21-1 is noted as a pseudogene. This CDR3 comprises 14 residues. The CDR3 region is CASSKGRQDYGYTF. The DNA for the CDR3 is TGTGCCAGCAGCAAAGGACGACAGGACTATGGCTACACCTTC.

V and J are TRBV5-1 and TRBJ2-2; 10 nucleotides line up with TRBD1. The CDR3 length is 16 residues. J gave up 5 bases and V 4 bases, and 8 bases lay outside the gene matches. The germline V gene encodes CDR1 SGHRS and CDR2 YFSETQ. The CDR3 region is CASSVKTGGATGELFF. The CDR3 nucleotides are TGCGCCAGCAGCGTGAAGACAGGGGGCGCAACCGGGGAGCTGTTTTTT.

The genes are TRBV5-8 and TRBJ2-5; 12 bases agree with TRBD2. CDR1 is SGHTS, CDR2 YDEGEE, per germline. V was clipped by 1 base and J by 2 bases; unmatched bases: 3. The CDR3 length is 16 residues. The CDR3 DNA is TGTGCCAGCAGCTTGACCCTAGCGGGGGGGCAAGAGACCCAGTACTTC. Amino acid sequence: CASSLTLAGGQETQYF.

The V call is TRBV7-9, the J call TRBJ2-7; 13 bases are a match to TRBD2. The CDR3 is 16 residues long. Per germline, CDR1 SEHNR and CDR2 FQNEAQ (reference sequence). V was pared by 4 bases and J by 6 bases, with 9 bases of the junction left unmatched. CDR3 amino acids: CASSSYTLAGGSEQYF. The CDR3 DNA follows: TGTGCCAGCAGCTCGTACACACTAGCGGGGGGGTCCGAGCAGTACTTC. The variable domain in full, completed from reference TRBV7-9 and TRBJ2-7, reads DTGVSQNPRHKITKRGQNVTFRCDPISEHNRLYWYRQTLGQGPEFLTYFQNEAQLEKSRLLSDRFSAERPKGSFSTLEIQRTEQGDSAMYLCASSSYTLAGGSEQYFGPGTRLTVT.

This clone was observed once. V usage is TRBV30 and J usage is TRBJ2-4, with D possibly TRBD1 on 6 matching bases. The V gene's germline CDR1 is GTSNPN and CDR2 SVGIG (reference sequence). The CDR3 contains 16 residues. Deletions cut 2 bases from V and 0 bases from J, with 14 bases between. The CDR3 spells CAWSRQDELAKNIQYF. The CDR3 DNA reads TGTGCCTGGAGTCGACAGGATGAGCTAGCCAAAAACATTCAGTACTTC.

V usage is TRBV6-6 and J usage is TRBJ2-2; 8 positions match TRBD2. The CDR3 loop spans 15 amino acids. Germline V gives CDR1 MNHNY, CDR2 SVGAGI (reference sequence). The V segment lost 1 base and the J segment 7 bases; nucleotides outside the gene matches: 5. Here the CDR3 reads CASSYYGTSYGELFF. The CDR3 coding sequence is TGTGCCAGCAGTTACTATGGGACTAGTTACGGGGAGCTGTTTTTT.

V is TRBV4-1 and J is TRBJ1-3; 7 nucleotides match TRBD1. Germline loops: CDR1 MGHRA, CDR2 YSYEKL. The CDR3 is 16 amino acids. V shed 1 base, J shed 2 bases, and the junction held 5 bases outside the gene matches. CDR3 in DNA: TGCGCCAGCAGCCAAGTGTTCGGGACAGCTGGAAACACCATATATTTT. It yields the protein CASSQVFGTAGNTIYF.

The chain is built from TRBV19 and TRBJ2-2; possibly TRBD2 for D (5 bases). Trimming pared 11 bases from V and 7 bases from J, leaving 8 bases between. Per the germline V gene, CDR1 is LNHDA and CDR2 is SQIVND (reference sequence). This CDR3 contains 10 residues. The CDR3 is CAVEGGELFF. DNA of the CDR3: TGTGCCGTCGAGGGCGGGGAGCTGTTTTTT.

V usage is TRBV3-1 (or the pseudogene TRBV3-2) and J usage is TRBJ1-6; no clear D gene. Germline V gene lookup returns CDR1 LGHDT and CDR2 YNNKEL (reference sequence). V was cut by 5 bases and J by 15 bases, with 17 bases left in between. The CDR3 totals 13 residues. Here the CDR3 DNA reads TGTGCCAGCAGCGACCTCGGGAAGAGTATCCTCCACTTT. It codes for CASSDLGKSILHF.

The J gene is TRBJ1-1, the V gene TRBV5-4, with TRBD1 matching over 12 bases. With V trimmed by 4 bases and J by 9 bases, 7 bases remained unmatched. The V gene's germline CDR1 is SGHNT and CDR2 YYREEE (reference sequence). The CDR3 contains 14 residues. CDR3 sequence: CASSPGDRGQKAFF. The CDR3, as DNA: TGTGCCAGCAGCCCGGGGGACAGGGGGCAAAAAGCTTTCTTT.

Concerning this clone: The sample has other DNA sequences that encode this CDR3 too. The V and J genes are TRBV9 and TRBJ2-1, with a weak D call TRBD2 (5 bases). The V gene's germline CDR1 is SGDLS and CDR2 YYNGEE. The CDR3 extends over 12 amino acids. V shed 0 bases and J shed 10 bases, with 8 bases lying between them. CDR3 loop: CASSVVGGEQFF. In nucleotides, the CDR3 is TGTGCCAGCAGCGTAGTGGGCGGGGAGCAGTTCTTC.

The V and J genes are TRBV19 and TRBJ1-5; D gene unclear. In germline, CDR1 is LNHDA, CDR2 SQIVND (reference sequence). The V end lost 5 bases, the J end lost 6 bases, and 8 bases lay between the germline ends. This CDR3 has 12 amino acids. CDR3: CASSERIQPQHF. CDR3 in DNA: TGTGCCAGTAGTGAGAGGATTCAGCCCCAGCATTTT.

This chain joins TRBV5-1 and TRBJ2-7; D might be TRBD1 (6 bases). V was clipped by 4 bases and J by 0 bases, with 14 bases between them. Per germline, CDR1 SGHRS and CDR2 YFSETQ. The CDR3 contains 15 residues. The CDR3 bases are TGCGCCAGCAGCCAGGACAGAACCGACTCCTACGAGCAGTACTTC. Its translation: CASSQDRTDSYEQYF.

V gene TRBV10-3 combines with J gene TRBJ1-4, with D perhaps matching TRBD1 (5 bases). The CDR3 covers 14 residues. CDR1 and CDR2 (germline): ENHRY, SYGVKD. Trimming shortened V by 6 bases and J by 7 bases, and 15 bases separated the two germline ends. CDR3 bases: TGTGCCATCAGCCTGGGGGGGATGAGTGAAAAACTGTTTTTT. As protein: CAISLGGMSEKLFF.

This clone has only a few counts. The chain recombines TRBV5-6 with TRBJ2-7, with a possible D match to TRBD1 (5 bases). Trimming took 4 bases from V and 7 from J, leaving 18 bases between them. The CDR3 sequence is 14 residues long. In germline, CDR1 is SGHDT, CDR2 YYEEEE. The CDR3 loop reads CASSRRGAPSEQYF. The CDR3, as DNA: TGTGCCAGCAGCCGAAGGGGTGCCCCTAGTGAGCAGTACTTC.

The chain recombines TRBV11-2 with TRBJ2-2; D uncertain. Germline CDR1 reads SGHAT; CDR2 reads FQNNGV. Trimming removed 1 base at V and 3 bases at J, with 9 bases between. This CDR3 spans 15 amino acids. The CDR3 spells CASSLARDHTGELFF. In DNA, the CDR3 is TGTGCCAGCAGCTTAGCGCGAGATCACACCGGGGAGCTGTTTTTT.

Regarding this clone: Within the sample, other DNA sequences also encode this same CDR3. The V gene is TRBV30, the J gene TRBJ1-5; no clear D gene. The CDR3 extends over 13 amino acids. Trimming took 0 bases from V and 4 from J, leaving 7 bases between them. Germline V gives CDR1 GTSNPN, CDR2 SVGIG (reference sequence). The CDR3 region has the DNA TGTGCCTGGAGTGTTGCAGAAAATCAGCCCCAGCATTTT. It codes for CAWSVAENQPQHF.

Worth noting for this clone: Other DNA sequences in this specimen translate into the identical CDR3. The CDR3 loop is CASSVAAGTNYGYTF. As DNA, the CDR3 is TGTGCCAGCAGCGTAGCGGCAGGGACTAACTATGGCTACACCTTC. V is TRBV9 and J is TRBJ1-2; possibly TRBD1 for D (5 bases). Trimming cost V 0 bases and J 0 bases, with 9 bases left between them. CDR3 size: 15 residues. Germline CDR1 and CDR2: SGDLS and YYNGEE. Drawing the rest from reference TRBV9 and TRBJ1-2, the complete variable domain is DSGVTQTPKHLITATGQRVTLRCSPRSGDLSVYWYQQSLDQGLQFLIQYYNGEERAKGNILERFSAQQFPDLHSELNLSSLELGDSALYFCASSVAAGTNYGYTFGSGTRLTVV.

The chain employs TRBV11-2 and TRBJ2-4; tentative D call: TRBD1 (5 bases). Trimming removed 2 bases from V and 0 bases from J, with 8 bases in between. The CDR3 length is 15 residues. The germline V gene has CDR1 SGHAT and CDR2 FQNNGV. As DNA, the CDR3 is TGTGCCAGCAGCTTAAGGGGTATAGCCAAAAACATTCAGTACTTC. This translates into CASSLRGIAKNIQYF.

The CDR3 is CASSLEGRNTEAFF. CDR3 nucleotides: TGCGCCAGCAGTCTGGAGGGACGGAACACTGAAGCTTTCTTT. The J gene is TRBJ1-1, the V gene TRBV23-1, with D possibly TRBD1 on 5 matching bases. TRBV23-1 is annotated as an ORF whose role is uncertain. V was clipped by 4 bases and J by 1 base, with 10 bases between them. The CDR3 sequence is 14 residues long.

The V gene is TRBV6-5, the J gene TRBJ2-7; 9 bases agree with TRBD1. The germline CDR1 and CDR2 sequences are MNHEY and SVGAGI. The length of the CDR3 is 14 residues. The junction had 5 bases not matched to a gene; V was cut back by 5 bases and J by 3 bases. The CDR3 DNA is TGTGCCAGCAGTCGTGGGACAGGGCTCTACGAGCAGTACTTC. Translating it yields CASSRGTGLYEQYF.

This clone is a singleton in its sample. This chain joins TRBV10-3 and TRBJ1-4; weak D call: TRBD1 (5 bases). The CDR3 is made up of 14 amino acids. Germline-derived CDR1 and CDR2 are ENHRY and SYGVKD. V was clipped by 10 bases and J by 0 bases, with 12 bases between them. CDR3 amino acids: CATRGHPTNEKLFF. CDR3 nucleotides: TGTGCCACTCGCGGACACCCAACTAATGAAAAACTGTTTTTT.

This chain uses TRBV25-1 with TRBJ2-2; the match to TRBD1 covers 7 bases. Germline CDR1 is MGHDK and CDR2 is SYGVNS. The CDR3 is made up of 14 amino acids. Trimming at V came to 7 bases and at J to 3 bases, leaving 5 bases not matched to a gene. The chain's CDR3 is CASTNDRDTGELFF. As DNA, the CDR3 is TGTGCCAGCACCAATGACAGGGACACCGGGGAGCTGTTTTTT.

V usage is TRBV2 and J usage is TRBJ1-5; no reliable D call. The CDR3 consists of 16 residues. V gave up 1 base and J gave up 6 bases, with 16 bases separating them. Per the germline V gene, CDR1 is SNHLY and CDR2 is FYNNEI. Here the CDR3 DNA reads TGTGCCAGCAGTGAAGTGGTTAGGAGGGTCAGTCAGCCCCAGCATTTT. Its protein product is CASSEVVRRVSQPQHF.

The chain uses TRBV24-1 and TRBJ2-7; D remains unclear. The CDR3 runs 13 residues. Per germline, CDR1 KGHDR and CDR2 SFDVKD. V was shortened by 3 bases and J by 1 base, with 6 bases between the two germline ends. In DNA form, the CDR3 reads TGTGCCACCAGTGATGGTCAGTCCTACGAGCAGTACTTC. Residues: CATSDGQSYEQYF.

The chain employs TRBV9 and TRBJ2-1; 7 nucleotides align to TRBD1. This CDR3 contains 13 residues. V trimming: 3 bases; J trimming: 8 bases; junction bases outside the gene matches: 5. Germline V gene lookup returns CDR1 SGDLS and CDR2 YYNGEE. The CDR3 coding sequence is TGTGCCAGCAGCGCGAGGGGGCGCGATGAGCAGTTCTTC. Translated: CASSARGRDEQFF.

The gene calls are TRBV5-1 and TRBJ2-7; possible D gene TRBD2, 5 bases. This CDR3 is 13 amino acids long. Germline V gene data show CDR1 as SGHRS and CDR2 as YFSETQ. V lost 4 bases, J lost 3 bases, and 11 bases lay in between. CDR3 region: CASSPSGFYEQYF. As DNA, the CDR3 is TGCGCCAGCAGCCCGTCGGGGTTCTACGAGCAGTACTTC.

CDR3 DNA: TGCAGCGTTGACAGGGCCACAGATACGCAGTATTTT. Protein: CSVDRATDTQYF. The genes are TRBV29-1 and TRBJ2-3; a possible D gene is TRBD1 (5 bases). The CDR3 length is 12 residues. V was pared by 3 bases and J by 2 bases, with 6 bases between. CDR1 and CDR2 from the germline V gene are SQVTM and ANQGSEA.